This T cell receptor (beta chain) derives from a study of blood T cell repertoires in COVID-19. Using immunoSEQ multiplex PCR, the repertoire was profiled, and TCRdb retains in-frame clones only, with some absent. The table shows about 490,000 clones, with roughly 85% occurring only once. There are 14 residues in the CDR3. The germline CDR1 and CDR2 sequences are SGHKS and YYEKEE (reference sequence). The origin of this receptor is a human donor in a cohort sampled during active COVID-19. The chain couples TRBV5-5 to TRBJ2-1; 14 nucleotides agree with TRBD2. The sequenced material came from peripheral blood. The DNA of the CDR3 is TGTGGGACTAGCGGGAGGCGGGGCTCCAATGAGCAGTTCTTC. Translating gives CGTSGRRGSNEQFF.